The sequence of this T cell receptor (beta chain) was determined in a study of cytomegalovirus exposure and HLA in healthy donors listed by TCRdb under 2017. A note on the overall study: An earlier analysis of several hundred of the donors reported over 250 Gb of sequence data and 117 million unique TCR beta sequences obtained from 180 million or so T cells. An early release that covered several hundred HLA-typed donors contained around 300 gigabases of sequencing data and tens of millions of unique TCR sequences. Of the roughly 420 genotyped donors, less than 90% were placed in the genetic ancestry cluster associated with self-reported Caucasian donors. The study aimed to test whether signatures of past pathogen exposure could be identified by cataloging public T cell receptors. Using immunosequencing, the study profiled T cell repertoires from 666 subjects and related those repertoires to cytomegalovirus serostatus. Along with the roughly 670-subject first cohort, a separate validation cohort of over a hundred different subjects was used. The study combined high-throughput TCR immunosequencing, statistical association of individual TCRs with disease status, and machine learning to predict cytomegalovirus infection status. A later analysis re-examined previously published TCR beta repertoires from roughly 720 donors and added high-resolution HLA genotyping to investigate patterns of TCR occurrence. The later analysis used no new phenotypic data to find candidate immune exposures, relying instead on TCR beta sequences and their occurrence across donors. An earlier analysis of roughly 600 of the donors used high-throughput TCR beta sequencing to judge whether each TCR beta V gene segment behaved as functional or pseudogenic. Donor age, sex, ethnicity and CMV serostatus were collected together with the repertoire data. In a later genetic analysis, genome-wide SNP genotypes for about 65% of the 666 donors were used, and that subset was treated as a discovery cohort. Every repertoire in the discovery cohort had been generated on one and the same sequencing platform. HLA typing included class I and class II loci at four-digit resolution. The number of donors typed differed by locus, with 629-630 for A, B, C, DRB1 and DQB1, roughly 520 for DQA1, over 600 for DPA1, and 400 to 490 for DPB1. Roughly five DR-DQ haplotypes were treated as single units for association and clustering because of strong linkage in the cohort. Among 398 genotyped donors of the cohort, an average of around 240,000 unique TCR beta nucleotide sequences were sequenced per donor, roughly a sixth of them non-productive. Overall results and qualifications from the work: Because HLA typing was missing for some donors at each locus, association tests included only the typed subset. A later analysis found that most CMV-associated TCR beta chains appeared HLA-restricted, with HLA associations seemingly driven largely by CMV exposure. This cohort had only TCR beta chains sequenced, and the lack of alpha or paired-chain data limited which features could be detected. According to a later analysis, parvovirus B19, influenza, CMV and Epstein-Barr virus appeared linked to several top co-occurrence clusters. The earlier analysis of around 600 of the donors excluded some 15 rarely observed V segments, including chromosome 9 orphons, because counts were too low. Compared with the approximately 720-donor mean, donors in an Asian-associated ancestry cluster had fewer N-insertions in productive TCRs, according to a later genetic analysis. A later analysis found that TCR association rates varied across HLA loci, with DRB1 alleles showing the most associated TCRs and HLA-C alleles the fewest. In a later analysis, around 17,000 TCR beta sequences were associated with specific HLA alleles at a false discovery rate of 0.05. A few of the identified cytomegalovirus-associated TCR beta chains were confirmed in vitro to be specific for cytomegalovirus antigens. In an earlier analysis of approximately 590 of the donors, most TCR beta V segments appeared in productive rearrangements about 90% or about 30% of the time, broadly matching IMGT annotations. Linkage disequilibrium might explain the correlated functional status among segregating V segments, but an unknown experimental factor could not be excluded. In a later analysis, HLA-associated TCR beta chains showed more clonal expansion and lower generation probabilities than non-associated chains that were equally common. CMV serostatus was the only immune exposure information available for the cohort. The classifier was reported to diagnose cytomegalovirus status with high specificity and sensitivity in both the original and validation cohorts. A further reported finding was that TCR beta sequences accurately predicted the HLA-A and HLA-B alleles for most subjects in the first cohort. Some IMGT-functional V segments, including TRBV6-2 and TRBV6-3, could not be distinguished by the 87-base-pair reads and were therefore excluded. The study listed approximately 160 TCR beta chains as associated with cytomegalovirus. V-gene and J-gene trimming of TCR beta chains was associated with a missense DCLRE1C variant in a later genetic analysis, and the association was replicated in an independent cohort. The authors suggested that the approach could potentially be extended to other disease states and immunological phenotypes. The presence/absence analyses assumed that sequencing depth was roughly uniform across donors, and that assumption may not be true. A cluster of highly shared sequence variants was judged likely to be a technical artifact of the sequencing pipeline. Across donors, most TCR sequences were observed very rarely, whereas some public TCRs were present in many individuals. Strong co-occurrence of HLA alleles, especially DR and DQ, made assigning TCR associations to individual alleles difficult.

In total, roughly 670 healthy bone marrow donors made up the cohort. At the time of sampling, every cohort member was nominally healthy, though immune exposures that went unrecorded were likely present. The donor was CMV seropositive and belonged to the group of around 300 seropositive cohort members. A peripheral blood sample was collected from each donor, and TCR beta sequencing was performed on peripheral blood mononuclear cells. Genomic DNA extraction from the blood cell samples was performed with the Qiagen DNeasy Blood Extraction Kit. Library prep was done by the immunoSEQ multiplex PCR assay. A mixture of 60 forward primers for TCR Vbeta segments and 13 reverse primers for TCR Jbeta segments was used in the multiplex PCR. The CDR3 region of rearranged TCR beta genes was amplified from genomic DNA with a multiplex PCR assay. Amplified TCR beta libraries were sequenced as 87-base-pair reads on the Illumina HiSeq System. As for the original processing: A later analysis tallied roughly 78 million unique TCR beta chains across the 550 to 850 repertoires, and approximately 12 million of those chains were shared by two or more donors. To remove PCR and sequencing errors, raw reads were error-corrected and collapsed into unique sequences using a nearest-neighbor algorithm that merged closely related sequences. V, D and J gene segments were assigned by aligning CDR3 sequences to IMGT reference sequences. For a sequence to be retained, a match of at least six nucleotides to both a V gene segment and a J gene segment was required. A rearrangement was called productive if the CDR3 had no stop codons and remained in frame with V and J, and every other rearrangement was called non-productive. CDR3 was defined by IMGT convention, running from the second conserved V-encoded cysteine to the conserved J-encoded phenylalanine. The earlier analysis of about 590 of the donors excluded sequences that lacked an unambiguous match to a single V gene segment. An earlier analysis of about 600 of the donors called V segments functional above 56.7% productive rearrangements and segregating when the between-donor standard deviation exceeded 5%. To diagnose cytomegalovirus status from the catalog of TCR beta chain sequences, a statistical classification framework was built. In a later analysis, V and J genes were assigned by comparing TCR nucleotide sequences against IMGT/GENE-DB human TR gene sequences. Using the TCRdist pipeline, a later analysis assigned CDR3 sequences along with most-parsimonious VDJ recombination scenarios. In a later analysis, every TCR beta chain was defined by the combination of its CDR3 amino acid sequence and its V-gene family, and reads without a unique V-gene family were dropped. To address suspected cross-contamination and a sequencing artifact, a later analysis removed several hundred highly shared, low-generation-probability nucleotide sequences. In a later analysis, a clonal expansion index for each public chain was calculated from normalized within-repertoire ranks of inferred template counts. In a later analysis, generation probabilities were computed with a VDJ recombination model fitted to out-of-frame rearrangements, and the resulting probabilities were checked against IGoR. In a later analysis, hypergeometric tests were used to score TCR-TCR, TCR-HLA and TCR-CMV co-occurrence, with a repertoire-size bias correction applied to TCR pairs. False discovery rates were estimated in a later analysis by permuting HLA or CMV assignments 20 times. In a later analysis, co-occurring TCRs were grouped using DBSCAN, with TCRdist sequence similarity added in when clustering inside HLA-allele-positive subsets. Co-occurrence clustering excluded repertoires with fewer than 30,000 or more than 120,000 public chains, plus five with anomalous nucleotide sharing. Drawn from immuneACCESS, this table holds only the in-frame rearrangements with V and J called that TCRdb kept. Clones are partly lost; checked studies trace under half to an unresolved V gene and leave the rest unexplained. V and J calls and clone size come straight from that table; D and trimming were deduced from the DNA. The sample contains about 140,000 clones, approximately 80% of them found a single time. The ten largest clones take up roughly 4% of the sample.

Based on the germline V gene, the CDR1 and CDR2 sequences are MDHEN and SYDVKM. There are 14 amino acids in the CDR3, from cysteine to phenylalanine inclusive. Only the CDR3 part of the read is kept: 42 bases, read in frame from the first base. At the junction V is shortened by 2 bases and J by 9 bases; bases outside the gene matches: 10. On this clone: The clone's antigen remains unknown. It has no much larger one-base neighbor in the sample; base qualities were not kept.

The clonotype originates from a woman in her forties in good health and CMV-seropositive. The chain employs TRBV28 and TRBJ2-7; 7 bases in the junction line up with TRBD1. The sequenced sample consisted of PBMCs. The DNA sequence is given as TGTGCCAGCAGTTTAGCCCTAGACAGGGATGGGCAGTACTTC. Translated, it gives CASSLALDRDGQYF.